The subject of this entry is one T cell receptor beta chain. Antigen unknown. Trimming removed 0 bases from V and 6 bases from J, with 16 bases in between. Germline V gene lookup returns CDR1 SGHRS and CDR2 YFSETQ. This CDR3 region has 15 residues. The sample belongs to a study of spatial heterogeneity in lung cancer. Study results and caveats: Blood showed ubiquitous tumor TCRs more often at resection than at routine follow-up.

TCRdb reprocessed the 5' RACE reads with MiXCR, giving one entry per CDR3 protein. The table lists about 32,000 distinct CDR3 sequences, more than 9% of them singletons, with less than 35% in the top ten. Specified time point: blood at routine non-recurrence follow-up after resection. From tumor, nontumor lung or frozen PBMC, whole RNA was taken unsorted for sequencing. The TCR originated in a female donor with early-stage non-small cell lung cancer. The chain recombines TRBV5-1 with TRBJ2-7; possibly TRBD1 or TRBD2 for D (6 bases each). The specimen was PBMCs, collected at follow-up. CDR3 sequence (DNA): TGCGCCAGCAGCTTGGGCTCTCGGGGGCGCTCCGAGCAGTACTTC. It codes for CASSLGSRGRSEQYF.